This entry features one T cell receptor (beta chain) sequence. No antigen is known for it. These data belong to a study of shared clonotypes between healthy human individuals. Naive CD8 cells, CD45RO-negative and positively selected for CCR7, excluded terminally differentiated effector memory CD45RA+ cells. Germline CDR1 SGHAT, CDR2 FQNNGV. V lost 9 bases, J lost 4 bases, and 6 bases stayed unmatched. CDR3 length: 14 residues. Study-wide findings and caveats: The authors sampled blood alone, and tissue repertoires likely differ.

TCRdb's copy holds only in-frame clones and misses some; the assay was immunoSEQ multiplex PCR. Of around 2,000,000 clones listed, about 93% were seen once; the top ten hold approximately 1.7%. The sample was naive CD8+ T cells from PBMCs. The chain joins TRBV11-2 to TRBJ2-5, with 12 bases aligning to TRBD2. This clonotype originated in a man younger than 30 in good health. Some clones in this sample may be carry-over from other donors' samples. The CDR3 protein is CASSSGRGRETQYF. CDR3 DNA sequence: TGTGCCAGTTCTAGCGGGAGGGGGAGAGAGACCCAGTACTTC.